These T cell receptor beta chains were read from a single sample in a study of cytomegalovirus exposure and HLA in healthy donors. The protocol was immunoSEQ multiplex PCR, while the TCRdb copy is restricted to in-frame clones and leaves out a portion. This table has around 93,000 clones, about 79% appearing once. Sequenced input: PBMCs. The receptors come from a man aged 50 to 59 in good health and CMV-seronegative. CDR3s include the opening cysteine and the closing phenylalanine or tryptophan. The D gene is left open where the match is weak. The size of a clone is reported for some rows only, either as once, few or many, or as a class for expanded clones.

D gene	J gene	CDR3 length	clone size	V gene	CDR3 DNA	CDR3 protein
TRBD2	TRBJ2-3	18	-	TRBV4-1	TGCGCCAGCAGCTACAAGAACCTAGCGGGAGGGCCGGAAGATACGCAGTATTTT	CASSYKNLAGGPEDTQYF
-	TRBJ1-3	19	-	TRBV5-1	TGCGCCAGCAGCTTGGGGGCTCAACAGGGAGTAAGCTCTGGAAACACCATATATTTT	CASSLGAQQGVSSGNTIYF
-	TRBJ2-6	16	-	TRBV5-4	TGTGCCAGCAGCTTGAATTGGGGGGATGGGGCCAACGTCCTGACTTTC	CASSLNWGDGANVLTF
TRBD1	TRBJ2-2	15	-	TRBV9	TGTGCCAGCAGCAAGAGACAGGGGGCAAACGGGGAGCTGTTTTTT	CASSKRQGANGELFF
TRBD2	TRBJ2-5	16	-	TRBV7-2	TGTGCCAGCAGCTTTAGGTCCGCTAGCGGACAAGAGACCCAGTACTTC	CASSFRSASGQETQYF
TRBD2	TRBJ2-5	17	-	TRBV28	TGTGCCAGCAGTTCAACTCAACTAGCGGGAGGGCCGGAGACCCAGTACTTC	CASSSTQLAGGPETQYF
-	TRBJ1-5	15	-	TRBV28	TGTGCCAGCAGTTTAGGGATACAGGGCGGCCAGCCCCAGCATTTT	CASSLGIQGGQPQHF
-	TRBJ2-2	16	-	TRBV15	TGTGCCACCAGCAGAGATCCGGGGTCCTACACCGGGGAGCTGTTTTTT	CATSRDPGSYTGELFF
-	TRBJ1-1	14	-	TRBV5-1	TGCGCCAGCAGCTTTGATGGCAGGAACACTGAAGCTTTCTTT	CASSFDGRNTEAFF
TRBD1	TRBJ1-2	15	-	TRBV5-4	TGTGCCAGCAACTCCAATACAGGGGGCGGCTATGGCTACACCTTC	CASNSNTGGGYGYTF
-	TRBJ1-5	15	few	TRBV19	TGTGCCAGTAGTATCCTCGCCAGGGGCGGCCAGCCCCAGCATTTT	CASSILARGGQPQHF
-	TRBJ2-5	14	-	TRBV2	TGTGCCAGCAGTGCCGACACTTACCAAGAGACCCAGTACTTC	CASSADTYQETQYF
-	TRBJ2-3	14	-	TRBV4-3	TGCGCCAGCAGCCAAGATCATAACTCGTGGACGCAGTATTTT	CASSQDHNSWTQYF
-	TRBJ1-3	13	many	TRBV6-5	TGTGCCAGCTGCGACAGCTCTGGAAACACCATATATTTT	CASCDSSGNTIYF
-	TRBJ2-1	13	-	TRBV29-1	TGCGGCGTTGAAGACAGGAATAGCGATGAGCAGTTCTTC	CGVEDRNSDEQFF
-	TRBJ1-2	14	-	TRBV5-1	TGCGCCAGCAGTGTAAACAGGGCCCCCTATGGCTACACCTTC	CASSVNRAPYGYTF
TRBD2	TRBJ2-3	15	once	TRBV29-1	TGCAGCGTTGAGTCCTCTAGCGGGAGGGCAGATACGCAGTATTTT	CSVESSSGRADTQYF
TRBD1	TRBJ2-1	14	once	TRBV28	TGTGCCAGCAGTTTGGCGGACAGGGACGATGAGCAGTTCTTC	CASSLADRDDEQFF
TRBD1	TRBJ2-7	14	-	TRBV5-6	TGTGCCAGCAGCCCCGACAGGGGGGAGTACGAGCAGTACTTC	CASSPDRGEYEQYF
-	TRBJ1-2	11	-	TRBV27	TGTGCCAGCAGCCCAGGTATTGGCTACACCTTC	CASSPGIGYTF
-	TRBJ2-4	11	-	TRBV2	TGTGCCAGCAGTGCGGAGGCCCTTCAGTACTTC	CASSAEALQYF
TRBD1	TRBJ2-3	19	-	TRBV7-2	TGTGCCAGCAGCTCCCCGGGACAGGGCCTAAAAGGGGGCACAGATACGCAGTATTTT	CASSSPGQGLKGGTDTQYF
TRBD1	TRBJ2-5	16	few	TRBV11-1	TGTGCCAGCAGCTATCGACAGGGGGCACGGCAAGAGACCCAGTACTTC	CASSYRQGARQETQYF
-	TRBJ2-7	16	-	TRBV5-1	TGCGCCAGCAGCTTGTCTGAGGGACTTGGGACCTACGAGCAGTACTTC	CASSLSEGLGTYEQYF
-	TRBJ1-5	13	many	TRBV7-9	TGTGCCAGCAGCCGTACAGGGAGTCAGCCCCAGCATTTT	CASSRTGSQPQHF
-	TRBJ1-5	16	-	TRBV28	TGTGCCAGCAGTTTAGGGGGGTGGAATAGCAATCAGCCCCAGCATTTT	CASSLGGWNSNQPQHF
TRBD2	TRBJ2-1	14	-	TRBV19	TGTGCCAGTAGTATAGGCGGGAGGGCCACTGAGCAGTTCTTC	CASSIGGRATEQFF
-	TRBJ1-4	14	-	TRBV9	TGTGCCAGCAGCTCAAGGGGGTCTAATGAAAAACTGTTTTTT	CASSSRGSNEKLFF
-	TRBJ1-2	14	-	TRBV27	TGTGCCAGCAGTTTAATCGCCCCCCCGGAGGGCTACACCTTC	CASSLIAPPEGYTF
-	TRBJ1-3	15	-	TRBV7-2	TGTGCCAGCAGAATCAGGCCCACCTCTGGAAACACCATATATTTT	CASRIRPTSGNTIYF
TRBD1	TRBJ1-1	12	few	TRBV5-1	TGCGCCAGCAGTACAGGGGACACTGAAGCTTTCTTT	CASSTGDTEAFF
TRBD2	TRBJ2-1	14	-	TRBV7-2	TGTGCCAGCAGCTTAACAGCGGGGGCCTATGAGCAGTTCTTC	CASSLTAGAYEQFF
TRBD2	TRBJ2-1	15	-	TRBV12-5	TGTGCTAGTGGTTCGGGACTAGCGGGAGTAAACGAGCAGTTCTTC	CASGSGLAGVNEQFF
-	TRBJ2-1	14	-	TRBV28	TGTGCCAGCAGTTTACTACTACACTACAATGAGCAGTTCTTC	CASSLLLHYNEQFF
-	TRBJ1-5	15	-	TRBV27	TGTGCCAGCATGCCCGGGGGGCGGGGGATTCAGCCCCAGCATTTT	CASMPGGRGIQPQHF
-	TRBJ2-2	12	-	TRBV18	TGTGCCAGCTCACAATCTACCGGGGAGCTGTTTTTT	CASSQSTGELFF
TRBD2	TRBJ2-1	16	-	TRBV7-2	TGTGCCAGCAGCTTATCCCTAGCGGGAGAGGACAATGAGCAGTTCTTC	CASSLSLAGEDNEQFF
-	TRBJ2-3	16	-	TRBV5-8	TGTGCCAGCAGCTTGGTGCGGCTAAGAATTACAGATACGCAGTATTTT	CASSLVRLRITDTQYF